The 24 T cell receptor beta chains below were found in one sample sequenced in a study of T-cell reconstitution after alpha-beta-depleted transplantation in children (dated by TCRdb to the mid-2010s). Sample treatment or condition, as interpreted from the label and publication: allogeneic hematopoietic cell transplantation with graft depleted of TCRalphabeta T cells and CD19 B cells. Receptors were amplified or captured by PCR. TCRdb names Illumina HiSeq 2500 as the instrument used. TCR libraries were prepared with molecular barcoding, using unique molecular identifiers to normalize TCRbeta repertoire quantification. The public sequencing data were trimmed at Q25 with fastp and processed into clonotypes with MiXCR by TCRdb, which kept only in-frame beta chains. Each entry is one CDR3 protein sequence, shown with its most common DNA and genes. This sample is represented by 800,000 to 1,000,000 distinct CDR3 sequences; roughly 29% of them were singletons. The leading ten clones occupy over 25% of the sample.

Specimen: PBMCs, mostly from graft donor cells, collected 360 days after TCRalphabeta/CD19-depleted stem cell transplant. Source of these receptors: a boy less than two years old who had a stem cell transplant for SCID, so the T cells may come from the graft donor.

A few counts support this clonotype. The V and J genes are TRBV4-1 and TRBJ2-7; D is ambiguous. The germline V and J ends were trimmed by 1 base and 3 bases, with 7 bases remaining between them. The germline gives CDR1 MGHRA, CDR2 YSYEKL. The CDR3 is made up of 13 amino acids. The CDR3, as DNA: TGCGCCAGCAGCCAAGGGCAAGACTACGAGCAGTACTTC. It codes for CASSQGQDYEQYF.

The chain couples TRBV25-1 to TRBJ2-1, with 8 bases lining up with TRBD2. CDR1 and CDR2 (germline): MGHDK, SYGVNS. Trimming at V came to 3 bases and at J to 8 bases, leaving 6 bases not matched to a gene. The CDR3 sequence is 14 residues long. The CDR3 region is CASSEGLEFDEQFF. The CDR3, as DNA: TGTGCCAGCAGTGAGGGACTAGAGTTCGATGAGCAGTTCTTC.

V gene TRBV6-1 combines with J gene TRBJ2-1; TRBD2 aligns across 7 bases. V was clipped by 8 bases and J by 5 bases; unmatched bases: 9. The germline V gene encodes CDR1 MNHNS and CDR2 SASEGT. The CDR3 covers 14 residues. The CDR3 loop is CASRGSSGDNEQFF. In DNA form, the CDR3 reads TGTGCCAGCCGCGGGAGCTCTGGGGACAATGAGCAGTTCTTC.

This clonotype turned up a few times. The chain's CDR3 is CSARVGGVRYEQYF. CDR3 sequence (DNA): TGCAGTGCTAGAGTAGGGGGGGTAAGGTACGAGCAGTACTTC. V usage is TRBV20-1 and J usage is TRBJ2-7, with D possibly TRBD2 on 7 matching bases. Between the trimmed V and J ends, which lost 1 base and 4 bases, there was a span of 14 bases. Germline V lookup: CDR1 DFQATT, CDR2 SNEGSKA (reference sequence). CDR3 length: 14 residues.

This clonotype has just a few counts. CDR3 DNA sequence: TGCGCCAGCAGCTTGGAGGGACAGGGTATGTACGAGCAGTACTTC. Translation: CASSLEGQGMYEQYF. J is TRBJ2-7 and V is TRBV5-1; 9 bases match TRBD1. CDR3 length: 15 residues. Looked up from germline, CDR1 is SGHRS and CDR2 is YFSETQ. V was pared by 0 bases and J by 4 bases, with 5 bases of the junction left unmatched.

V and J are TRBV7-3 and TRBJ2-3; D not certain. Deletions cut 5 bases from V and 2 bases from J, with 14 bases between. In germline, CDR1 is SGHTA, CDR2 FQGTGA. CDR3 length: 15 residues. This chain's CDR3 is CASSPQPDSTDTQYF. CDR3 nucleotides: TGTGCCAGCAGCCCCCAACCCGACTCCACAGATACGCAGTATTTT. The complete variable domain, with remaining parts taken from reference TRBV7-3 and TRBJ2-3, reads GAGVSQTPSNKVTEKGKYVELRCDPISGHTALYWYRQSLGQGPEFLIYFQGTGAADDSGLPNDRFFAVRPEGSVSTLKIQRTERGDSAVYLCASSPQPDSTDTQYFGPGTRLTVL.

The V and J genes are TRBV20-1 and TRBJ1-5; TRBD1 matches 8 bases. Germline V gives CDR1 DFQATT, CDR2 SNEGSKA (reference sequence). Losses at the gene ends were 0 bases for V and 3 bases for J; bases not matched to a gene: 7. The CDR3 consists of 16 residues. The CDR3 DNA reads as TGCAGTGCTAGAGATCCCCGGACAGGGCCCAATCAGCCCCAGCATTTT. Protein: CSARDPRTGPNQPQHF.

In regard to this clonotype: One end of the junction fails to match germline, which may point to a read error. The chain links TRBV5-1 to TRBJ2-7; 7 positions agree with TRBD1. Germline CDR1 is SGHRS and CDR2 is YFSETQ. There are 13 residues in the CDR3. CDR3 sequence reads: CASSSGRGYEQYF. The CDR3 region has the DNA TGTGCCAGCAGCTCGGGCAGGGGGTACGAGCAGTACTTC. Using reference TRBV5-1 and TRBJ2-7 for the parts outside the CDR3, the full variable domain is KAGVTQTPRYLIKTRGQQVTLSCSPISGHRSVSWYQQTPGQGLQFLFEYFSETQRNKGNFPGRFSGRQFSNSRSEMNVSTLELGDSALYLCASSSGRGYEQYFGPGTRLTVT.

The V gene is TRBV6-1, the J gene TRBJ1-5; D is unclear. The CDR3 runs 15 residues. V lost 6 bases to trimming and J lost 0 bases, with 12 bases between them. Looked up from germline, CDR1 is MNHNS and CDR2 is SASEGT. For the CDR3, the DNA is TGTGCCAGCAGGAGGGAGGGCAGTAGCAATCAGCCCCAGCATTTT. This codes for CASRREGSSNQPQHF.

The chain carries TRBV20-1 and TRBJ2-7; no definite D call. Germline V gene sequence: CDR1 DFQATT, CDR2 SNEGSKA (reference sequence). V was pared by 5 bases and J by 1 base, with 9 bases between. This CDR3 region has 12 residues. CDR3 bases: TGCAGTGCTTCCAAGATGTCCTACGAGCAGTACTTC. Its translation is CSASKMSYEQYF.

The chain joins TRBV4-2 to TRBJ2-3; 12 bases are a match to TRBD2. The junction had 14 bases not matched to a gene; V was cut back by 7 bases and J by 0 bases. This CDR3 comprises 19 residues. Germline-derived CDR1 and CDR2 are LGHNA and YNFKEQ. The CDR3 region is CASIRSPSGGDASTDTQYF. CDR3 bases: TGTGCCAGCATCCGAAGTCCTAGCGGGGGGGACGCTAGCACAGATACGCAGTATTTT.

J is TRBJ2-3 and V is TRBV11-2, with D possibly TRBD1 on 6 matching bases. From germline, CDR1 is SGHAT and CDR2 FQNNGV. Deletions cut 5 bases from V and 0 bases from J, with 21 bases between. The CDR3 loop spans 18 amino acids. The CDR3, as DNA: TGTGCCAGCAGCCGTCGGGTGGACAGACTTCTTAGCACAGATACGCAGTATTTT. It yields the protein CASSRRVDRLLSTDTQYF.

This clonotype was detected only a few times. The chain employs TRBV6-2 or TRBV6-3 and TRBJ2-1; either TRBD1 or TRBD2 may fit D (7 bases each). The germline gives CDR1 MNHEY, CDR2 SVGEGT. This CDR3 spans 11 amino acids. The ends were cut back, 11 bases at V and 9 bases at J, with 14 bases in the middle. CDR3 DNA: TGTGCCCGTCAGGGGGGGGCTGAGCAGTTCTTC. Protein product: CARQGGAEQFF.

V gene TRBV6-5 combines with J gene TRBJ1-3; 9 nucleotides line up with TRBD1. Germline V gene sequence: CDR1 MNHEY, CDR2 SVGAGI. This CDR3 spans 19 amino acids. Trimming cost V 2 bases and J 0 bases; bases outside gene matches: 11. CDR3 in amino acids: CASSYTTPGQGHSGNTIYF. In DNA form, the CDR3 reads TGTGCCAGCAGTTACACGACTCCGGGACAGGGCCACTCTGGAAACACCATATATTTT.

The chain couples TRBV9 to TRBJ2-5; unclear D gene. CDR3 length: 14 residues. The V gene lost 5 bases and the J gene lost 5 bases, with 16 bases spanning the gap. The germline gives CDR1 SGDLS, CDR2 YYNGEE. Here the CDR3 reads CASSLSLYAETQYF. The DNA for the CDR3 is TGTGCCAGCAGTCTTAGCCTCTACGCGGAGACCCAGTACTTC.

The J gene is TRBJ1-3, the V gene TRBV10-3; 8 nucleotides align to TRBD1. CDR1 is ENHRY, CDR2 SYGVKD, per germline. V lost 6 bases to trimming and J lost 4 bases; unmatched junction nucleotides: 8. CDR3 length: 15 residues. This CDR3 is CAIRDTGGNGNTIYF. For the CDR3, the DNA is TGTGCCATCAGAGATACAGGGGGAAACGGAAACACCATATATTTT.

This clonotype was detected many times. This chain uses TRBV2 with TRBJ2-6; D is unresolved. The CDR3 length is 13 residues. V dropped 10 bases and J dropped 5 bases, with 12 bases sitting between them. CDR1 and CDR2 from the germline V gene are SNHLY and FYNNEI. The CDR3: CATQFARANVLTF. The CDR3 region has the DNA TGTGCCACTCAGTTTGCTCGGGCCAACGTCCTGACTTTC.

This clonotype has more than one count but fewer than ten. The chain combines TRBV12-3 or TRBV12-4 with TRBJ1-2; D gene unclear. The CDR3 is 15 amino acids. V was cut by 6 bases and J by 4 bases, with 18 bases left in between. The CDR3 region has the DNA TGTGCCAGCAGGGACCACAAAGGACGGCCCTATGGCTACACCTTC. Residues: CASRDHKGRPYGYTF.

This chain joins TRBV5-5 and TRBJ2-1; 7 bases map to TRBD2. The CDR3 is 15 amino acids. J gave up 4 bases and V 1 base, and 5 bases lay outside the gene matches. Germline CDR1 SGHKS, CDR2 YYEKEE (reference sequence). The CDR3: CASSLLSGGYNEQFF. As DNA, the CDR3 is TGTGCCAGCAGCTTGTTGTCGGGGGGATACAATGAGCAGTTCTTC.

The rearrangement links TRBV9 to TRBJ2-4, with a possible D match to TRBD2 (6 bases). This CDR3 comprises 17 residues. V was shortened by 2 bases and J by 0 bases, with 15 bases between the two germline ends. Germline CDR1 is SGDLS and CDR2 is YYNGEE. Here the CDR3 DNA reads TGTGCCAGCAGCGTGTGGGACTCCCGGCTAGCCAAAAACATTCAGTACTTC. Translated, it gives CASSVWDSRLAKNIQYF.

In its sample, this clonotype was seen many times. V is TRBV28 and J is TRBJ2-5; no firm D call. Germline-derived CDR1 and CDR2 are MDHEN and SYDVKM. This CDR3 contains 11 residues. Deletions cut 5 bases from V and 7 bases from J, with 8 bases between. CDR3 residues: CASSGLRTQYF. The CDR3 DNA reads TGTGCCAGCAGTGGGCTCCGGACCCAGTACTTC.

In DNA, the CDR3 is TGTGCCAGCAGCAGGAACAGCGGGGCTAAGGGTGAGCAGTTCTTC. Translation gives CASSRNSGAKGEQFF. This sequence joins TRBV21-1 and TRBJ2-1; the DNA was not compared with TRBD1, the D call given in the table. TRBV21-1 is listed as a pseudogene. The CDR3 spans 15 residues.

Concerning this clonotype itself: An end of the junction does not agree with germline; a read error may underlie this. This rearrangement joins TRBV6-5 to TRBJ2-5, with D maybe TRBD2 (6 bases). Germline V gives CDR1 MNHEY, CDR2 SVGAGI. The CDR3 runs to 11 residues. In DNA form, the CDR3 reads TGTGCCAGCGGTCGTGATGGGGGGAACCACTTC. Protein sequence: CASGRDGGNHF.

The table lists this clonotype with a few counts. The chain is built from TRBV14 and TRBJ2-3, with 9 bases matching TRBD2. V was pared by 7 bases and J by 4 bases, with 12 bases of the junction left unmatched. The germline V gene encodes CDR1 SGHDN and CDR2 FVKESK. The CDR3 has 16 amino acids. CDR3 protein: CASTLWAGGPPDTQYF. The CDR3 DNA reads as TGTGCCAGCACCCTCTGGGCGGGGGGGCCTCCAGATACGCAGTATTTT.